The clone carrying this TCR beta chain was observed a handful of times. These data come from a study of T cells in Graves' hyperthyroidism and ophthalmopathy. RNA transcripts gave rise to amplified TCR beta CDR3 regions. With the HTBI primer set, the TCR CDR3 went through a first round of RT-PCR. TCRdb analysed the multiplex PCR reads with MiXCR anew, one entry per CDR3 protein. Of about 350,000 distinct CDR3 sequences listed, approximately 13% are singletons. The germline V gene encodes CDR1 SGHTA and CDR2 FQGNSA. The V gene end was trimmed by 5 bases and the J gene end by 4 bases; junction bases not matched to a gene: 10. The CDR3 extends over 16 amino acids.

The TCR comes from a woman aged 25 to 39 with Graves' hyperthyroidism. The sequencing input was blood. This sequence joins TRBV7-2 and TRBJ2-3; 9 nucleotides agree with TRBD2. CDR3 region: CASSLWIAGAADTQYF. CDR3 sequence (DNA): TGTGCCAGCAGCCTCTGGATAGCGGGAGCGGCAGATACGCAGTATTTT.